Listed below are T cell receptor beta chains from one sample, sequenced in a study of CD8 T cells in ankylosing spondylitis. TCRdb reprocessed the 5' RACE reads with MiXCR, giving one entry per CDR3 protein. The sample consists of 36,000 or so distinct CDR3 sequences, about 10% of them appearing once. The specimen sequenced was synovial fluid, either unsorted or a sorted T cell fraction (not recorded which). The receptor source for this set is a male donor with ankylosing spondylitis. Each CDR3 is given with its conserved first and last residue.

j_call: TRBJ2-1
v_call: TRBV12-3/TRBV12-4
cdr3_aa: CASPGLAGGIEQFF

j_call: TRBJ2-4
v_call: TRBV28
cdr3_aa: CASSYRGWIQYF

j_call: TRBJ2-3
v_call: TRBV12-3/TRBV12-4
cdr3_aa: CASSLLGHWGTPGTDTQYF

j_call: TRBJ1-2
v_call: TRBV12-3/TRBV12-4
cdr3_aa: CASSSGRDTYGYTF

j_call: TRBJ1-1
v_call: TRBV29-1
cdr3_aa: CSGSETGQIEAFF

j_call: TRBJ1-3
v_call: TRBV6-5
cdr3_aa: CASSYSTTTGNTIYF

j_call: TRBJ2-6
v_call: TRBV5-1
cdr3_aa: CASRSSGANVLTF

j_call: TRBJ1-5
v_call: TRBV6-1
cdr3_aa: CASSTGLGQPQHF

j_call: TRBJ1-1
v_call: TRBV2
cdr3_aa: CASRAGEAFF

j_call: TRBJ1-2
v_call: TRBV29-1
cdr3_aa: CSVLLQGAYGYTF

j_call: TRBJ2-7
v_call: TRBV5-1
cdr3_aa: CASSFKVPAEEQYF

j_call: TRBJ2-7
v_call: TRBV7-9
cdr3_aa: CASSLAASYEQYF

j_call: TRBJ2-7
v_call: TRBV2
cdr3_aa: CASRWAPYEQYF

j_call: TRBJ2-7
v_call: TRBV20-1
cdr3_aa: CSAGGGSSPLYEQYF

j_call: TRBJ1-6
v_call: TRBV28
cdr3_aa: CASSLSGGGPLHF

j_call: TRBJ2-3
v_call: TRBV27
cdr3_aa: CASSLSPLSSGSGHTQYF

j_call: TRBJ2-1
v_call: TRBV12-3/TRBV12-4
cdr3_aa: CAGSLRPAGVSYNEQFF

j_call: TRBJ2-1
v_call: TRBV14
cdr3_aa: CASGRQRNEQFF

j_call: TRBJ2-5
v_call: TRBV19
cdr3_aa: CASSFQRLGQETQYF

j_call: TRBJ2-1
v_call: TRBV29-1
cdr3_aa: CSVGPGTGVNNEQFF

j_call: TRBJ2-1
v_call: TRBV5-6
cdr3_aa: CASSWDLEQFF

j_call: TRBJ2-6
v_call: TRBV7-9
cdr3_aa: CASASGANVLTF

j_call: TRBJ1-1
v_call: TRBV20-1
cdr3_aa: CSARVGTEAFF

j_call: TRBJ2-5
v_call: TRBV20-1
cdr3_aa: CSALNRGIQDF

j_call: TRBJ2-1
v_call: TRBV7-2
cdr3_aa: CASSPPGRGFNEQFF

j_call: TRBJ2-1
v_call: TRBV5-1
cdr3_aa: CASSTSLAAHYNEQFF

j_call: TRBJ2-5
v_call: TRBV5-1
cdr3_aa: CASSLGLAGDTQETQYF

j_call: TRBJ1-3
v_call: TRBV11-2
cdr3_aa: CASSFGRAYGNTIYF

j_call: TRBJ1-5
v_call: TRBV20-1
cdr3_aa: CSARDREYSNQPQHF

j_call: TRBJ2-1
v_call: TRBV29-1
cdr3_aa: CSVETSGRQYNEQFF

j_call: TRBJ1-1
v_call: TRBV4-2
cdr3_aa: CASSQDPGVSGTEAFF

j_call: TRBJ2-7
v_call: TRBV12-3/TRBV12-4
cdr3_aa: CASSLTGTGGPEQYF

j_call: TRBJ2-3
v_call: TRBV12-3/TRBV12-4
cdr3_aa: CASSPGTSGRPDTQYF

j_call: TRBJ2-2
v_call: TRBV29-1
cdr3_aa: CSARENTGELFF

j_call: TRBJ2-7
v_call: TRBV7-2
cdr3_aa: CASSLVASGSEQYF

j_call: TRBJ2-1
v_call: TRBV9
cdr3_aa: CASSVEGGNYNEQFF

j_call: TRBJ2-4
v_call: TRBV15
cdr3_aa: CATSRQPGGQNIQYF

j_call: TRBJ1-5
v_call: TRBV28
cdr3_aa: CASKDRPNQPQHF

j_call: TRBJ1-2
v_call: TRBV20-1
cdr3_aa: CSAPMSGGHYGYTF

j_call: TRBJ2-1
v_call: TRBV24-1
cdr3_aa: CATSESGLSYNEQFF